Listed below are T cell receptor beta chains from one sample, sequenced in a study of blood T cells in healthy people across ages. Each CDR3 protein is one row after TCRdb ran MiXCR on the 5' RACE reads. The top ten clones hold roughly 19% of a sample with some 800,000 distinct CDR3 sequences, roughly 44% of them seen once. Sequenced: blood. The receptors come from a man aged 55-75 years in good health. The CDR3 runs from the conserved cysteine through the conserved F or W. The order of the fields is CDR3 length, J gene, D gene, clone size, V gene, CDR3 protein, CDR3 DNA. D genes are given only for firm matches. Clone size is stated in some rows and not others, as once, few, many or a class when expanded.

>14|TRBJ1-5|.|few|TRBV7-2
CASSLAGMNQPQHF
TGTGCCAGCAGCTTAGCGGGAATGAATCAGCCCCAGCATTTT
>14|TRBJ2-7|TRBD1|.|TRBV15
CATSSGTASYEQYF
TGTGCCACCAGCAGCGGGACAGCTTCCTACGAGCAGTACTTC
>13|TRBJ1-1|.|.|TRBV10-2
CASSSTLGTEAFF
TGCGCCAGCAGTAGTACTCTGGGCACTGAAGCTTTCTTT
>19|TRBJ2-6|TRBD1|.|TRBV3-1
CASSPSPGQGLSGANVLTF
TGTGCCAGCAGCCCCAGTCCGGGACAGGGGTTGAGTGGGGCCAACGTCCTGACTTTC
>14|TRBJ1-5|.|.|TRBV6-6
CASSPVAEDQPQHF
TGTGCCAGCAGCCCCGTCGCGGAAGATCAGCCCCAGCATTTT
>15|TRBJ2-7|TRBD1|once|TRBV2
CASSRRDRVAYEQYF
TGTGCCAGCAGTCGCCGGGACAGGGTAGCCTACGAGCAGTACTTC
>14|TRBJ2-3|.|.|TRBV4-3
CASSQEPAPDTQYF
TGCGCCAGCAGCCAAGAACCCGCACCAGATACGCAGTATTTT
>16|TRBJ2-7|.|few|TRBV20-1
CSARDLGSRDSYEQYF
TGCAGTGCTAGAGATCTGGGCAGCAGGGACTCCTACGAGCAGTACTTC
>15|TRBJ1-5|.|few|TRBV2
CASNRRGGIGQPQHF
TGTGCCAGCAATCGACGGGGAGGTATCGGTCAGCCCCAGCATTTT
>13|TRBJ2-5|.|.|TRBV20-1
CSAQHDYLETQYF
TGCAGTGCCCAACATGACTATCTAGAGACCCAGTACTTC
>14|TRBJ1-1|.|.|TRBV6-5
CASSYSQPNTEAFF
TGTGCCAGCAGTTACTCGCAACCGAACACTGAAGCTTTCTTT
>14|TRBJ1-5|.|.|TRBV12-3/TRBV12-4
CASSLTASNQPQHF
TGTGCCAGCAGCCTGACGGCTAGCAATCAGCCCCAGCATTTT
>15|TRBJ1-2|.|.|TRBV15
CATSRDPAARGGYTF
TGTGCCACCAGCAGAGATCCGGCGGCGAGGGGTGGCTACACCTTC
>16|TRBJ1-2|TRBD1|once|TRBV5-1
CASSLAGTEPGYGYTF
TGCGCCAGCAGCTTGGCCGGGACAGAACCCGGTTATGGCTACACCTTC
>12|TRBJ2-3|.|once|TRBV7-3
CASSLNAGTQYF
TGTGCCAGCAGCTTAAACGCAGGCACGCAGTATTTT
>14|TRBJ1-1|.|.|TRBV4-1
CASSPGLLSTEAFF
TGCGCCAGCAGCCCGGGGCTGTTGAGCACTGAAGCTTTCTTT
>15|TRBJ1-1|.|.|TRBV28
CASSLGTPANTEAFF
TGTGCCAGCAGTTTAGGGACCCCAGCGAACACTGAAGCTTTCTTT
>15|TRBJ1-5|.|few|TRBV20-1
CSAAPNQGGNQPQHF
TGCAGTGCGGCTCCGAATCAAGGGGGGAATCAGCCCCAGCATTTT
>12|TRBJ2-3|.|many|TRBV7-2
CASSPHTDTQYF
TGTGCCAGCAGCCCCCACACAGATACGCAGTATTTT
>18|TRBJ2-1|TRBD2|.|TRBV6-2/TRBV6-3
CASTYALGRGDTYNEQFF
TGTGCCAGCACCTATGCACTAGGGCGGGGGGATACCTACAATGAGCAGTTCTTC
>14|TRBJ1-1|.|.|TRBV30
CAWSVGEPNTEAFF
TGTGCCTGGAGTGTAGGCGAACCGAACACTGAAGCTTTCTTT
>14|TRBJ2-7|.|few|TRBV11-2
CASSLIRASYEQYF
TGTGCCAGCAGCTTAATAAGGGCCTCCTACGAGCAGTACTTC
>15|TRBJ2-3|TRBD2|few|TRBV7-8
CASIQDRGGTDTQYF
TGTGCCAGCATCCAAGACCGGGGGGGCACAGATACGCAGTATTTT
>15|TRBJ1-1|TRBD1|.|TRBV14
CASTVQGAVNTEAFF
TGTGCCAGCACCGTACAGGGGGCGGTGAACACTGAAGCTTTCTTT
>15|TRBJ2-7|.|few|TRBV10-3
CATKVDGSTTYEQYF
TGTGCCACCAAGGTGGACGGGTCCACGACCTACGAGCAGTACTTC
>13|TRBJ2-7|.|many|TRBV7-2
CASSLVAPGEQYF
TGTGCCAGCAGCTTAGTTGCGCCGGGAGAGCAGTACTTC
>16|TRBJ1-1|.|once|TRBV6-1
CASSMGTFSKGTEAFF
TGTGCCAGCAGTATGGGGACCTTTTCCAAAGGGACTGAAGCTTTCTTT
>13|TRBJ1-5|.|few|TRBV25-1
CASTGAGDQPQHF
TGTGCCAGCACCGGGGCAGGCGATCAGCCCCAGCATTTT
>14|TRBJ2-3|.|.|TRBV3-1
CASSLSQGRHTQYF
TGTGCCAGCAGCCTCTCACAGGGGAGGCATACGCAGTATTTT
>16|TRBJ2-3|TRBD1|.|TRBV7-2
CASSSSGTGRGDTQYF
TGTGCCAGCAGCTCCTCCGGGACAGGGAGGGGGGATACGCAGTATTTT
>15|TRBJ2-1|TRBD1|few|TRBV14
CASSQWTGIYNEQFF
TGTGCCAGCAGCCAATGGACAGGGATTTACAATGAGCAGTTCTTC
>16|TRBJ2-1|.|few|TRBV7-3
CASSLRGAGHGNEQFF
TGTGCCAGCAGCTTGAGGGGGGCAGGGCATGGCAATGAGCAGTTCTTC
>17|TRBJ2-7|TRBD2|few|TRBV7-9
CASSRFPWTSGSYEQYF
TGTGCCAGCAGTCGGTTCCCATGGACTAGCGGTTCCTACGAGCAGTACTTC